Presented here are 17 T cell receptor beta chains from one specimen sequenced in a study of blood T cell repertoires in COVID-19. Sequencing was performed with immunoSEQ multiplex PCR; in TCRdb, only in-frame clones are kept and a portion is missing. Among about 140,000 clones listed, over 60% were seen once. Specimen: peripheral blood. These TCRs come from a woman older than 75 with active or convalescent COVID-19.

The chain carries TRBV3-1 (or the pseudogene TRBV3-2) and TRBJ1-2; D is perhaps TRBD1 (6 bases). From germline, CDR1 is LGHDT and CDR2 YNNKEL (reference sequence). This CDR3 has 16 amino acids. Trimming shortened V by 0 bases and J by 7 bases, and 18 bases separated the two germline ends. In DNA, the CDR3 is TGTGCCAGCAGCCAAGATCAAATCACAGGGTACTCTGGCTACACCTTC. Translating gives CASSQDQITGYSGYTF.

Here the CDR3 DNA reads TGTGCCAGCAGCCAACGACAGGGGGGGAACACTGAAGCTTTCTTT. Amino acids: CASSQRQGGNTEAFF. V usage is TRBV4-2 and J usage is TRBJ1-1; 9 nucleotides align to TRBD1. Trimming took 2 bases from V and 1 from J; bases not matched to a gene: 2. CDR3 length equals 15 residues. Germline CDR1 reads LGHNA; CDR2 reads YNFKEQ.

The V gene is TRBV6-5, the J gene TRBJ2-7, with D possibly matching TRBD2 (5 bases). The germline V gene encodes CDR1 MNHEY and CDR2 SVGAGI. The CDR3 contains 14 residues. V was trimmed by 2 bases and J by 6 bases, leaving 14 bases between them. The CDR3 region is CASSYIKGESEQYF. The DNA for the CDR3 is TGTGCCAGCAGTTACATAAAGGGAGAGAGCGAGCAGTACTTC.

CDR3: CASSILSPTISHYGYTF. For the CDR3, the DNA is TGTGCCAGCAGCATTCTTTCCCCGACAATATCCCACTATGGCTACACCTTC. The chain is built from TRBV21-1 and TRBJ1-2; the table's D call, TRBD1, was not checked against the DNA. TRBV21-1 constitutes a pseudogene. CDR3 size: 17 residues.

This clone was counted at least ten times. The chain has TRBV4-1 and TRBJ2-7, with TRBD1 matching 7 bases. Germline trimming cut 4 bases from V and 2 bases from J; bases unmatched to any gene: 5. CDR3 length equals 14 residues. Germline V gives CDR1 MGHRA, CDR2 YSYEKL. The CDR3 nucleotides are TGCGCCAGCAGCCCACAGGGGTCAGCCTACGAGCAGTACTTC. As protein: CASSPQGSAYEQYF.

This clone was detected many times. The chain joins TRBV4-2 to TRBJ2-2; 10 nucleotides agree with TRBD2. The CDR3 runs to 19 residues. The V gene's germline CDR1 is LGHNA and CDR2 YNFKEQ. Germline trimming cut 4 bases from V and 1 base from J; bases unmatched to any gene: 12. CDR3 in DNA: TGTGCCAGCAGCCCGGGGGAAGCTAGCGGGGGCCTGAACACCGGGGAGCTGTTTTTT. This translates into CASSPGEASGGLNTGELFF.

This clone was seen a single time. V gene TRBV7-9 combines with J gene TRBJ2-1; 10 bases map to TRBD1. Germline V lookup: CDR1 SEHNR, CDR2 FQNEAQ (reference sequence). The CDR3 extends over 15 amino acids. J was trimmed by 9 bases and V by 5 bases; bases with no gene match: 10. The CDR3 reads CASSDPGQGLLEQFF. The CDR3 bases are TGTGCCAGCAGCGATCCGGGACAGGGGCTTCTTGAGCAGTTCTTC.

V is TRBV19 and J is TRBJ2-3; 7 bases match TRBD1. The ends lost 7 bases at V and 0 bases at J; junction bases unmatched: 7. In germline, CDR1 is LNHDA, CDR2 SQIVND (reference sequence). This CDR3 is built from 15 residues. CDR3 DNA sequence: TGTGCCAGTACCCTACAGGGGAAGAGCACAGATACGCAGTATTTT. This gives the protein CASTLQGKSTDTQYF.

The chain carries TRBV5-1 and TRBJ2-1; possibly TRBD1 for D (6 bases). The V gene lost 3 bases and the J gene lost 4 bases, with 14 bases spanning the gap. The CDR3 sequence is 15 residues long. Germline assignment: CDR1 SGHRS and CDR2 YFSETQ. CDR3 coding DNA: TGCGCCAGCAGCTCCTCCGGGACAACTTACAATGAGCAGTTCTTC. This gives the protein CASSSSGTTYNEQFF.

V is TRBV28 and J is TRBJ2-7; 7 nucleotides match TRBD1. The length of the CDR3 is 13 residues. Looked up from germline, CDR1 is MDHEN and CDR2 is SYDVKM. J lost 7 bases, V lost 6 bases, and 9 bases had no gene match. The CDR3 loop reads CASSLDRVEEQYF. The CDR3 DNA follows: TGTGCCAGCAGCTTAGACAGGGTCGAAGAGCAGTACTTC.

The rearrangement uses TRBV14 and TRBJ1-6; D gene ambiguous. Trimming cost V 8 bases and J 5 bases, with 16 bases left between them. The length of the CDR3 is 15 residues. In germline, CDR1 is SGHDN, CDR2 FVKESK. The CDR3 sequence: CASRGGQGDNSPLHF. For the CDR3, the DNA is TGTGCCAGCCGGGGAGGGCAAGGAGATAATTCACCCCTCCACTTT.

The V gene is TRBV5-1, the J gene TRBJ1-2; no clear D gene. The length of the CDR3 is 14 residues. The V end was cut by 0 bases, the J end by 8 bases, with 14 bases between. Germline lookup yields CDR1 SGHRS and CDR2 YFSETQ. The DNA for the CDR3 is TGCGCCAGCAGCTTGGGTCTGGAGCTAAGGGGCTACACCTTC. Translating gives CASSLGLELRGYTF.

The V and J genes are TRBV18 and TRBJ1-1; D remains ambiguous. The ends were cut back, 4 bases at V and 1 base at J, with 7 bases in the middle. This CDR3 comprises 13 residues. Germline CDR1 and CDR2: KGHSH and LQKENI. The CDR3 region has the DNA TGTGCCAGCTCACGAAACAGGAACACTGAAGCTTTCTTT. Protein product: CASSRNRNTEAFF.

CDR3 residues: CASTIAGGAADTQYF. The CDR3 bases are TGTGCCAGCACCATAGCGGGGGGGGCAGCAGATACGCAGTATTTT. V gene TRBV2 combines with J gene TRBJ2-3, with TRBD2 matching 11 bases. The V and J ends lost 7 bases and 4 bases, in that order; junction bases with no gene match: 7. Germline values: CDR1 SNHLY, CDR2 FYNNEI. The CDR3 consists of 15 residues.

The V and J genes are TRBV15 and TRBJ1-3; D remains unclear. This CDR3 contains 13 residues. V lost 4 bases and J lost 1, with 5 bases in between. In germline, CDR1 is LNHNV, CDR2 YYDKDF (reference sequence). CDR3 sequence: CATSIPSGNTIYF. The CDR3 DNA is TGTGCCACCAGCATTCCTTCTGGAAACACCATATATTTT.

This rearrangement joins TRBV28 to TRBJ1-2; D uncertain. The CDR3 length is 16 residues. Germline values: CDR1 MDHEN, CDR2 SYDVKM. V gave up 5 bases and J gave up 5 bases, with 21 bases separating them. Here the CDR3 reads CASSPSGSEIWYGYTF. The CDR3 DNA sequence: TGTGCCAGCAGTCCGTCCGGGAGCGAAATCTGGTATGGCTACACCTTC.

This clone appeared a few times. DNA of the CDR3: TGTGCCAGCAGACATACACAGGTCGCCACCTACGAGCAGTACTTC. It specifies CASRHTQVATYEQYF. The V call is TRBV4-2, the J call TRBJ2-7; possible D gene TRBD1, 5 bases. In germline, CDR1 is LGHNA, CDR2 YNFKEQ. This CDR3 comprises 15 residues. Between the trimmed V and J ends, which lost 6 bases and 2 bases, there was a span of 17 bases.